The TCR beta chain described here comes from a study of cytomegalovirus exposure and HLA in healthy donors. Whole-study results and caveats: A later analysis revealed that TCR association rates differed between HLA loci, peaking at DRB1 and bottoming out at HLA-C. In a later analysis, CMV-associated beta chains were mostly HLA-associated, it appeared.

The PCR ran on 60 Vbeta and 13 Jbeta primers. As handled by the study authors: Later, tens of millions of unique TCR beta chains were counted in an analysis, and about 10 million of them were shared. The repertoire was sequenced with immunoSEQ multiplex PCR; TCRdb's copy has only in-frame clones and lacks some. V, J and clone size derive from that table, while D and trimming were established from the DNA sequence. The sample yields 200,000 to 250,000 clones, over 70% seen once. As to this clone: Its specificity is not known.

The CDR3 is made up of 17 amino acids. Germline V gene data show CDR1 as SGHTA and CDR2 as FQGNSA. Trimming at V came to 5 bases and at J to 5 bases, leaving 16 bases not matched to a gene. The sequence was obtained from a woman in her sixties or seventies in good health and CMV-seropositive. The chain links TRBV7-2 to TRBJ2-5, with TRBD2 identical over 8 bases. Sample: PBMCs. This chain's CDR3 is CASSPGRGSGVLETQYF. The CDR3 region has the DNA TGTGCCAGCAGCCCCGGGAGGGGTAGCGGGGTTCTTGAGACCCAGTACTTC. Full variable domain (remainder filled in from reference TRBV7-2 and TRBJ2-5): GAGVSQSPSNKVTEKGKDVELRCDPISGHTALYWYRQSLGQGLEFLIYFQGNSAPDKSGLPSDRFSAERTGGSVSTLTIQRTQQEDSAVYLCASSPGRGSGVLETQYFGPGTRLLVL.